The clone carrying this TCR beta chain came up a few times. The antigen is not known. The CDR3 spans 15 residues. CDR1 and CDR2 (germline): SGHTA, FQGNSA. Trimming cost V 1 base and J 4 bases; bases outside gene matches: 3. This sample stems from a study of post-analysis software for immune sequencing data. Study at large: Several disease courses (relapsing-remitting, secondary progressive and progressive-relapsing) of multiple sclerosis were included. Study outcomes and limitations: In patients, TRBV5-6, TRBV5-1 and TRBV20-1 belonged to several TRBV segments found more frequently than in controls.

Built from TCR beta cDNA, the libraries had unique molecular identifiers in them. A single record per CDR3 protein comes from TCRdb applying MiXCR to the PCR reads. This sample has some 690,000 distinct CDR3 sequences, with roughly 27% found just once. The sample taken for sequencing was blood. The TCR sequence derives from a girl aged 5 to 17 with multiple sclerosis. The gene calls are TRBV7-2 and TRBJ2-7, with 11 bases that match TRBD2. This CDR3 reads CASSLGVAGGYEQYF. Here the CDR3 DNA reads TGTGCCAGCAGCTTAGGCGTAGCGGGAGGGTACGAGCAGTACTTC.